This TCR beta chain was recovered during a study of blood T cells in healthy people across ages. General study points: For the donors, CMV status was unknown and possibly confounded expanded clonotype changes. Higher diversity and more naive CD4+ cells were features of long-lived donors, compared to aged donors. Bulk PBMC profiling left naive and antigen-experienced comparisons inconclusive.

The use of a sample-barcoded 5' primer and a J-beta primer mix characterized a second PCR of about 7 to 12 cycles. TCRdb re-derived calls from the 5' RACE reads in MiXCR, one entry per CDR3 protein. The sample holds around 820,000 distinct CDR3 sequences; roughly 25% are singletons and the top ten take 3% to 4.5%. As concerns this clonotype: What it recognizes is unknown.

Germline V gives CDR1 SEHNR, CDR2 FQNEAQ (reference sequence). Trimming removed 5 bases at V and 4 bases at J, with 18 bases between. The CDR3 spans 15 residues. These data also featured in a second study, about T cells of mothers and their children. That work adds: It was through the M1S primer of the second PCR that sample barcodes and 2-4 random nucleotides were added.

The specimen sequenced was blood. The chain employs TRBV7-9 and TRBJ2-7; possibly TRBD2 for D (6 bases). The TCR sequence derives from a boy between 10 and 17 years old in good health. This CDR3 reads CASSPIDAGQYEQYF. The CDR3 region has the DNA TGTGCCAGCAGCCCGATCGACGCGGGGCAATACGAGCAGTACTTC.